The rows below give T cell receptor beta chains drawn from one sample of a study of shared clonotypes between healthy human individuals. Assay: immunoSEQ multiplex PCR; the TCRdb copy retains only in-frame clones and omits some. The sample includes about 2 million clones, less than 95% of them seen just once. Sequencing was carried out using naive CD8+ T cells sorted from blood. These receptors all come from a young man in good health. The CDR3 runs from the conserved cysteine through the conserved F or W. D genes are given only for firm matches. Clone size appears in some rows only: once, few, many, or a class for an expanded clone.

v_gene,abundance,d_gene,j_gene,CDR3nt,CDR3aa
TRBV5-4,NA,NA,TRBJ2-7,TGTGCCAGCAGCCCCGGGACGGTCTCCTACGAGCAGTACTTC,CASSPGTVSYEQYF
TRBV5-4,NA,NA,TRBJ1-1,TGTGCCAGCCACGAGGCAGGCCTCATGAACACTGAAGCTTTCTTT,CASHEAGLMNTEAFF
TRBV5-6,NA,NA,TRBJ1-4,TGTGCCAGCAGCTTGGGGGGGACGATATTTTCAACTAATGAAAAACTGTTTTTT,CASSLGGTIFSTNEKLFF
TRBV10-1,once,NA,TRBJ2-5,TGCGCCAGCAGTGACAGCTTAGGGGGGGAGACCCAGTACTTC,CASSDSLGGETQYF
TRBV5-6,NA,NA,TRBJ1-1,TGTGCCAGCAGCTTGGTCCGGGGCACTGAAGCTTTCTTT,CASSLVRGTEAFF
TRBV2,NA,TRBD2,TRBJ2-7,TGTGCCAGCAGTGGGGTGACTAGCGGGAGAGGCGAGCAGTACTTC,CASSGVTSGRGEQYF
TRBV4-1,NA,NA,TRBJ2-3,TGCGCCAGCAGCCAAGAGCAAGGGACACTAAGCACAGATACGCAGTATTTT,CASSQEQGTLSTDTQYF
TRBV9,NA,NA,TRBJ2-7,TGTGCCAGCAGCGTAGGAGCATACGAGCAGTACTTC,CASSVGAYEQYF
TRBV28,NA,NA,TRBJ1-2,TGTGCCAGCAGTTCCCCGGGACATAATTGGTATGGCTACACCTTC,CASSSPGHNWYGYTF
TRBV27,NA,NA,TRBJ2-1,TGTGCCAGCAGTTTAAGTCCCCACCCCAATGAGCAGTTCTTC,CASSLSPHPNEQFF
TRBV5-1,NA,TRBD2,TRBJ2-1,TGCGCCAGCACCCATAGCGGGTTTTACAATGAGCAGTTCTTC,CASTHSGFYNEQFF
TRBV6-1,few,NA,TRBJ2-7,TGTGCCAGCAGTGGGGTACCCCACGAGCAGTACTTC,CASSGVPHEQYF
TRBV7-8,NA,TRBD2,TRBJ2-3,TGTGCCAGCAGAGGGACTAGCGGGGGTTCCCCCTCGGATACGCAGTATTTT,CASRGTSGGSPSDTQYF
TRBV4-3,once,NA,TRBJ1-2,TGCGCCAGCAGCCAAGATATCGAAGTAAGCTATGGCTACACCTTC,CASSQDIEVSYGYTF
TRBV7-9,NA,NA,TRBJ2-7,TGTGCCAGCAGCCGCGGGGAAGGTATTCTCTACGAGCAGTACTTC,CASSRGEGILYEQYF
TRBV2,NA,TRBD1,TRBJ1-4,TGTGCCAGCAGGGAAGGGACAGGGGGAAAACTGTTTTTT,CASREGTGGKLFF
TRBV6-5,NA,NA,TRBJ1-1,TGTGCCAGCAGTTACGAGGGAACGAACACTGAAGCTTTCTTT,CASSYEGTNTEAFF
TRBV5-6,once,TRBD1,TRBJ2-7,TGTGCCACTTCCACCGGGACAGCTACCTACGAGCAGTACTTC,CATSTGTATYEQYF
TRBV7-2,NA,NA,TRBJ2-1,TGTGCCAGCAGCCCCTGGGACGGGGGGCTCTCCTACAATGAGCAGTTCTTC,CASSPWDGGLSYNEQFF
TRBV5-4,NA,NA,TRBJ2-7,TGTGCCAGCAGCTTGATCGACGGGGCCGAGGGAGAGCAGTACTTC,CASSLIDGAEGEQYF